This T cell receptor (beta chain) was sequenced for a study of molecular identifiers for immune sequencing clone quantification. General study results and limits: Clones of above 20 RNA copies carried over 97% of effector molecules; in naive cells they carried under 1%. Highly expanded clone sizes could be underestimated by identical TCR molecules sharing a barcode.

Comments on this clonotype: The antigen remains unidentified. At one of its ends the junction is not consistent with the germline gene, which may arise from a read error.

CDR1 is WNHNN and CDR2 is SYGVQD in the germline V gene (reference sequence). The CDR3 is 16 amino acids. TCRdb ran MiXCR on the PCR reads and lists one entry per CDR3 protein. The data show 550,000 to 750,000 distinct CDR3 sequences, 15% to 20% seen once. The sample was naive CD8+ T cells from blood, with Jurkat cell RNA spiked in. Subset meaning: FACS-sorted CD8+CD4-CCR7+CD45RA+ naive T cells. The V and J genes are TRBV10-1 and TRBJ2-5; a weak D match, TRBD1 (6 bases). This TCR came from a human donor in good health. Some libraries in this study had Jurkat cell RNA spiked in. CDR3 in DNA: TGCGCCAGCAGTGAGCTCAGGCGGGCAGGGGAAGAGACCCAGTGCTTC. This codes for CASSELRRAGEETQCF.